This T cell receptor (beta chain) was sequenced for a study of T cell repertoires in aging, cancer and after chemotherapy. TCR beta rearrangements were amplified from peripheral blood genomic DNA. Multiplex touch-down PCR with TRB-A/B primers amplified rearranged V-D-J TRB sequences. MiXCR, run by TCRdb on the multiplex PCR reads, gives a single entry per CDR3 protein. The table has several thousand distinct CDR3 sequences, 25% to 30% seen once; the top ten hold about 4.2%. About this clonotype itself: A read error may be the cause here, since a much bigger clone is one base away.

The CDR3 has 16 residues. V lost 7 bases, J lost 0 bases, and 22 bases lay in between. Germline loops: CDR1 DFQATT, CDR2 SNEGSKA (reference sequence). The clonotype comes from a human donor in good health. The chain couples TRBV20-1 to TRBJ2-7, with D maybe TRBD2 (5 bases). The sequencing sample was made of blood. The CDR3 is CSVTGRRERSSYEQYV. Here the CDR3 DNA reads TGCAGTGTTACTGGCCGGCGCGAGCGGAGCTCCTACGAGCAGTACGTC.